This passage covers 6 T cell receptor beta chains from one sample sequenced in a study of CD8 T cells in Susac syndrome. After extraction with the RNeasy kit, about 0.5 to 1 ug of the RNA was reverse transcribed using random hexamers. TCRdb re-analysed the immunoSEQ multiplex PCR reads in MiXCR, keeping a single row per CDR3 protein. The sample holds 150,000 to 200,000 distinct CDR3 sequences, less than 95% seen once. Sequenced material: CD4+ T cells from PBMCs. The receptors stem from a human donor in good health.

The table lists this clonotype with a count of one. This rearrangement joins TRBV25-1 to TRBJ2-3; TRBD2 aligns across 9 bases. Germline assignment: CDR1 MGHDK and CDR2 SYGVNS. With 5 bases clipped from V and 4 bases from J, the junction kept 7 bases outside the gene matches. The CDR3 contains 15 residues. The CDR3 DNA reads as TGTGCCAGCAGTCTCGCGGGAGGGACGGCAGATACGCAGTATTTT. It codes for CASSLAGGTADTQYF. Full variable domain (missing parts from reference TRBV25-1 and TRBJ2-3): EADIYQTPRYLVIGTGKKITLECSQTMGHDKMYWYQQDPGMELHLIHYSYGVNSTEKGDLSSESTVSRIRTEHFPLTLESARPSHTSQYLCASSLAGGTADTQYFGPGTRLTVL.

The CDR3 nucleotides read TGCAGTGCCGACGGAGGGCGCAGCGGGAGGACCTTCACAGATACGCAGTATTTT. Translated: CSADGGRSGRTFTDTQYF. The rearrangement links TRBV20-1 to TRBJ2-3, with 9 bases matching TRBD2. CDR1 is DFQATT and CDR2 is SNEGSKA in the germline V gene (reference sequence). V was clipped by 6 bases and J by 2 bases; unmatched bases: 18. The CDR3 covers 18 residues.

V is TRBV29-1 and J is TRBJ2-5; D unclear. Trimming took 7 bases from V and 1 from J, leaving 10 bases between them. The CDR3 has 12 amino acids. In germline, CDR1 is SQVTM, CDR2 ANQGSEA. The DNA of the CDR3 is TGCAGCGCAGGTCGGGCCCAAGAGACCCAGTACTTC. Translation: CSAGRAQETQYF. Full variable domain (missing parts from reference TRBV29-1 and TRBJ2-5): SAVISQKPSRDICQRGTSLTIQCQVDSQVTMMFWYRQQPGQSLTLIATANQGSEATYESGFVIDKFPISRPNLTFSTLTVSNMSPEDSSIYLCSAGRAQETQYFGPGTRLLVL.

The rearrangement joins TRBV9 to TRBJ2-1, with a tentative D call TRBD2 (6 bases). There are 15 residues in the CDR3. V was cut by 2 bases and J by 0 bases, with 9 bases left in between. Germline V gives CDR1 SGDLS, CDR2 YYNGEE. The CDR3 is CASSVRRGSYNEQFF. The CDR3 region has the DNA TGTGCCAGCAGCGTCCGGAGGGGCTCCTACAATGAGCAGTTCTTC.

J is TRBJ2-7 and V is TRBV27; 9 bases map to TRBD1. V lost 6 bases, J lost 4 bases, and 7 bases stayed unmatched. This CDR3 comprises 14 residues. Per germline, CDR1 MNHEY and CDR2 SMNVEV (reference sequence). The CDR3: CASRRQGGGYEQYF. In nucleotides, the CDR3 is TGTGCCAGCAGGAGACAGGGGGGTGGGTACGAGCAGTACTTC.

The chain joins TRBV15 to TRBJ2-1; 12 nucleotides line up with TRBD2. This CDR3 is 19 amino acids long. Looked up from germline, CDR1 is LNHNV and CDR2 is YYDKDF (reference sequence). V gave up 3 bases and J gave up 2 bases; unmatched junction bases: 11. This chain's CDR3 is CATSSSILPSGRAYNEQFF. The CDR3 nucleotides read TGTGCCACCAGCAGCTCAATACTACCTAGCGGGAGGGCCTACAATGAGCAGTTCTTC.